This TCR beta chain was captured in a study of T cell repertoires in cytomegalovirus infection. From the reads, TCRdb called clonotypes with MiXCR, one entry per CDR3 protein. The sample has 450,000 to 550,000 distinct CDR3 sequences, about two fifths seen once. Deletions cut 0 bases from V and 7 bases from J, with 7 bases between. This CDR3 spans 13 amino acids. The germline gives CDR1 SGHDT, CDR2 YYEEEE. Regarding this clonotype: Its antigen is not known.

This TCR derives from a human donor in good health (CMV status not recorded). Some clones in this sample may be carry-over from other donors' samples. This material consisted of cultured PBMCs, taken from culture after CMV antigen stimulation. The chain carries TRBV5-6 and TRBJ1-4; D gene uncertain. The CDR3 DNA reads as TGTGCCAGCAGCTTGGTGACCGCTGAAAAACTGTTTTTT. Amino acid sequence: CASSLVTAEKLFF. The variable domain in full, with the rest retrieved from reference TRBV5-6 and TRBJ1-4, is DAGVTQSPTHLIKTRGQQVTLRCSPKSGHDTVSWYQQALGQGPQFIFQYYEEEERQRGNFPDRFSGHQFPNYSSELNVNALLLGDSALYLCASSLVTAEKLFFGSGTQLSVL.